This T cell receptor (beta chain) is from a study of memory CD8 T cells in hepatitis C reinfection. Study background: Chronic HCV followed reinfection in a couple of donors who cleared primary infection.

Libraries were prepared by immunoSEQ multiplex PCR; TCRdb keeps only in-frame clonotypes and omits some of them. The sample contains a few thousand clones, roughly 90% of which appear only once. V lost 3 bases, J lost 5 bases, and 20 bases lay in between. Germline lookup yields CDR1 LNHNV and CDR2 YYDKDF (reference sequence). This CDR3 comprises 17 residues. Time point indicated: late/post reinfection, 12 to 24 weeks after detection. No in vitro expansion preceded TCR sequencing of the sorted cells. At all three reinfection time points, viable CD3+ CD8+ CD45RO- cells from a couple of donors served as controls.

The receptor was isolated from a man aged 50 or older with hepatitis C virus infection. What was sequenced was naive CD8+ T cells sorted from blood. The chain links TRBV15 to TRBJ2-1; D is perhaps TRBD1 (6 bases). The CDR3 nucleotides read TGTGCCACCAGCAGCGTACCGGGACAACGAGCTGACAATGAGCAGTTCTTC. It codes for CATSSVPGQRADNEQFF.